This T cell receptor beta chain was identified during a study of Ad26.COV2.S vaccination and SARS-CoV-2 variants. Measured with immunoSEQ multiplex PCR; TCRdb has only the in-frame clones, and not every one. The sample includes 350,000 to 450,000 clones, approximately 84% of them seen just once. The CDR3 loop spans 11 amino acids. The germline V and J ends were trimmed by 3 bases and 7 bases, with 6 bases remaining between them. As for this clone: Antigen: not known. The sample carries other DNA sequences with the same CDR3.

Treatment indicated: 15 to 20 received Ad26.COV2.S at low or high dose, single or two shots; 5 received placebo; per-sample allocation not given. Collection of the samples took place on day 63 after the first injection of vaccine or placebo. Study-level results: Spike-specific responses of CD8+ and CD4+ T cells were reported to display substantial breadth after vaccination.

V gene TRBV12-3 or TRBV12-4 combines with J gene TRBJ1-2; D ambiguous. This specimen consisted of peripheral blood, obtained in a trial of Ad26.COV2.S vaccine versus placebo. The source is a person aged 18-60 years who received the Ad26.COV2.S COVID-19 vaccine or a placebo. DNA for the CDR3: TGTGCCAGCAGTTTGGGTGGTGGCTACACCTTC. It codes for CASSLGGGYTF.